Listed below are T cell receptor beta chains from one sample, sequenced in a study of CD8 T cells in Susac syndrome. TCRdb reprocessed the immunoSEQ multiplex PCR reads via MiXCR and lists one record per CDR3 protein. The sample records 71,000 or so distinct CDR3 sequences, 93% being singletons. The sequencing input was CD4+ T cells from PBMCs. These receptors were obtained from a human donor with Susac syndrome. Each CDR3 is given with its conserved first and last residue. D genes are given only for firm matches. Clone size is given for some rows only: seen once, a few or many times, or a class if the clone is expanded.

d_gene,abundance,j_gene,v_gene,CDR3nt,CDR3aa
TRBD1,.,TRBJ1-4,TRBV12-3/TRBV12-4,TGTGCCAGCAGTGCCTGGACAGGGGACGAAAAACTGTTTTTT,CASSAWTGDEKLFF
.,.,TRBJ2-1,TRBV7-2,TGTGCCAGCAGCTTAGCAGGGTCCCGCTACAATGAGCAGTTCTTC,CASSLAGSRYNEQFF
.,.,TRBJ2-7,TRBV28,TGTGCCAGCGCCACGTCCGGTACCTACGAGCAGTACTTC,CASATSGTYEQYF
.,.,TRBJ2-2,TRBV2,TGTGCCAGCAGCGGCGGGCTCGGCACCGGGGAGCTGTTTTTT,CASSGGLGTGELFF
.,.,TRBJ1-5,TRBV7-2,TGTGCCAGCAGCTTAAGGGACACTACCAATCAGCCCCAGCATTTT,CASSLRDTTNQPQHF
.,.,TRBJ1-2,TRBV19,TGTGCCAGTACGCGACAGCCGAACTATGGCTACACCTTC,CASTRQPNYGYTF
.,.,TRBJ2-7,TRBV7-9,TGTGCCAGCAGCCCCCGACCCCCCCAAACATTCGAGCAGTACTTC,CASSPRPPQTFEQYF
.,.,TRBJ2-5,TRBV28,TGTGCCAGCAGTTTCCGGAGGGTGGTTGAGACCCAGTACTTC,CASSFRRVVETQYF
.,.,TRBJ2-6,TRBV11-3,TGTGCCAGCAGCCGGCGGGGCATCTCTGGGGCCAACGTCCTGACTTTC,CASSRRGISGANVLTF
.,.,TRBJ2-3,TRBV20-1,TGCAGTGCTGGAACCCTCGGGGCAGGGGAGGATACGCAGTATTTT,CSAGTLGAGEDTQYF
.,.,TRBJ2-7,TRBV12-3/TRBV12-4,TGTGCCAGCAGTCCCTCCATCGGTCCGCCGTACTTC,CASSPSIGPPYF
.,.,TRBJ2-7,TRBV28,TGTGCCAGCAGTCTGACAGAGAGCTCCTACGAGCAGTACTTC,CASSLTESSYEQYF
TRBD1,.,TRBJ2-7,TRBV7-9,TGTGCCAGCAGCCTCGGACAGGTTTACGAGCAGTACTTC,CASSLGQVYEQYF
TRBD1,few,TRBJ2-2,TRBV5-4,TGTGCCAGCAGCCCACCGGGACAGGGCTACACCGGGGAGCTGTTTTTT,CASSPPGQGYTGELFF
.,.,TRBJ2-2,TRBV5-4,TGTGCCAGCACCTATGCGAGGGGACATACATCAGCGGGCACCGGGGAGCTGTTTTTT,CASTYARGHTSAGTGELFF
TRBD1,few,TRBJ1-1,TRBV7-9,TGTGCCAGCAGCCAAGGACAGGGTGCGGCTTTCTTT,CASSQGQGAAFF
.,once,TRBJ2-6,TRBV5-1,TGCGCCAGCAGCAGGGGGGACACAGGGAGCTCTGGGGCCAACGTCCTGACTTTC,CASSRGDTGSSGANVLTF
TRBD1,once,TRBJ2-5,TRBV5-6,TGTGCCAGCAGCATTTACAGGGGGCCCCAAGAGACCCAGTACTTC,CASSIYRGPQETQYF
.,.,TRBJ2-3,TRBV5-6,TGTGCCAGCAGCTTGAGGGTGTCGGGGATTATGGATACGCAGTATTTT,CASSLRVSGIMDTQYF
.,.,TRBJ2-2,TRBV15,TGTGCCACCAGCAGACTACAGGGAAACACCGGGGAGCTGTTTTTT,CATSRLQGNTGELFF
.,.,TRBJ2-3,TRBV5-1,TGCGCCAGCAGCTTGTGGCCAACGGGGGTGGCAGATACGCAGTATTTT,CASSLWPTGVADTQYF
TRBD1,.,TRBJ1-6,TRBV6-2/TRBV6-3,TGTGCCAGCAGACTCGGACAGGGGAGGGGTTCACCCCTCCACTTT,CASRLGQGRGSPLHF
TRBD2,.,TRBJ2-3,TRBV2,TGTGCCAGCAGTGGTATTGCGGGAGTACGCACAGATACGCAGTATTTT,CASSGIAGVRTDTQYF
.,few,TRBJ1-1,TRBV5-1,TGCGCCAGCAGCTTGAACAAGAACACTGAAGCTTTCTTT,CASSLNKNTEAFF
.,.,TRBJ1-6,TRBV7-2,TGTGCCAGCAGCTTAGCGGGGACGGACATCTATAATTCACCCCTCCACTTT,CASSLAGTDIYNSPLHF
TRBD1,.,TRBJ1-1,TRBV5-1,TGCGCCAGCAGCTCGGGACAGCCGAACACTGAAGCTTTCTTT,CASSSGQPNTEAFF
TRBD1,.,TRBJ2-7,TRBV6-6,TGTGCCAGCACCATCCACGGGACAGGGAACAACGAGCAGTACTTC,CASTIHGTGNNEQYF
.,.,TRBJ2-1,TRBV28,TGTGCCAGCAGTTCGGCGGGAAGCTCCTACAATGAGCAGTTCTTC,CASSSAGSSYNEQFF
TRBD1,.,TRBJ1-2,TRBV6-5,TGTGCCAGCAGTTCAGGGGGCCTTGGCTACACCTTC,CASSSGGLGYTF
.,.,TRBJ2-7,TRBV2,TGTGCCAGCCGCACTGAAGGCGAGCAGTACTTC,CASRTEGEQYF
TRBD2,.,TRBJ2-3,TRBV7-2,TGTGCCAGCAGTCCCGGGACTAGCGTAGATACGCAGTATTTT,CASSPGTSVDTQYF
TRBD2,.,TRBJ2-7,TRBV20-1,TGCAGTGCTAGAGATCCCGGGGGGAGTGTCTACGAGCAGTACTTC,CSARDPGGSVYEQYF
.,.,TRBJ1-5,TRBV30,TGTGCCTGGAGTGAGGACAGACAATGGCAGCCCCAGCATTTT,CAWSEDRQWQPQHF
.,.,TRBJ2-6,TRBV19,TGTGCCAGTACCCCAGGCGACCACTCTGGGGCCAACGTCCTGACTTTC,CASTPGDHSGANVLTF
TRBD2,.,TRBJ2-5,TRBV23-1,TGCGCCAGCAGTCACCCGGGACTAGCTGGCGAGACCCAGTACTTC,CASSHPGLAGETQYF
.,.,TRBJ2-2,TRBV21-1,TGTGCCAGCAGCAATTTGGTCACTTTTAACACCGGGGAGCTGTTTTTT,CASSNLVTFNTGELFF
.,.,TRBJ2-3,TRBV3-1,TGTGCCAGCAGCCAACGAGGGGATACGCAGTATTTT,CASSQRGDTQYF
.,.,TRBJ2-7,TRBV6-2/TRBV6-3,TGTGCCAGCAGTTACCCGATTGACAGGATACTCTCCTACGAGCAGTACTTC,CASSYPIDRILSYEQYF
TRBD1,.,TRBJ1-2,TRBV28,TGTGCCAGCAGTTTCCCCCCGGGACAGGGGAGCTATGGCTACACCTTC,CASSFPPGQGSYGYTF
TRBD2,few,TRBJ2-7,TRBV5-1,TGCGCCAGCAGCTCTCTAGCGGGGAAGGAGTACGGGCAGTACTTC,CASSSLAGKEYGQYF
TRBD1,.,TRBJ2-1,TRBV7-2,TGTGCCAGCAGCCTTCAGATAGGGACAGGGACCTACAATGAGCAGTTCTTC,CASSLQIGTGTYNEQFF
TRBD1,.,TRBJ2-4,TRBV19,TGTGCCAGTAGGGGGACAGGGGAGGCCAAAAACATTCAGTACTTC,CASRGTGEAKNIQYF
.,.,TRBJ2-6,TRBV7-9,TGTGCCAGCAGCAAGGGCTGGGGCTCTGGGGCCAACGTCCTGACTTTC,CASSKGWGSGANVLTF
.,.,TRBJ1-2,TRBV19,TGTGCCAGTCGAAACTCAAGCTATGGCTACACCTTC,CASRNSSYGYTF
TRBD2,.,TRBJ2-3,TRBV12-3/TRBV12-4,TGTGCCAGCAGCCAAAGCGGGGGGGCCCCCACAGATACGCAGTATTTT,CASSQSGGAPTDTQYF
.,.,TRBJ2-7,TRBV6-5,TGTGCCAGCAGTTACTCGTGGCAGGTTTACGAGCAGTACTTC,CASSYSWQVYEQYF
.,.,TRBJ1-6,TRBV4-2,TGTGCCAGCAGCCAAGCACCCCTTTCACCCCTCCACTTT,CASSQAPLSPLHF
.,once,TRBJ2-1,TRBV20-1,TGCAGTGCTACGACGTTCGGTAGCGGATCGAGCTCCTACAATGAGCAGTTCTTC,CSATTFGSGSSSYNEQFF
.,.,TRBJ2-7,TRBV5-1,TGCGCCAGCAGCTTGGAACCGAAAAGGCAGGGGTTATTCGAGCAGTACTTC,CASSLEPKRQGLFEQYF
TRBD2,.,TRBJ2-5,TRBV20-1,TGCAGTGCTCACCGTAGACTAGCGATCGAGACCCAGTACTTC,CSAHRRLAIETQYF
.,.,TRBJ2-5,TRBV15,TGTGCCACCAGCAGAGAGGACCCCAGGGGTGGAGAGACCCAGTACTTC,CATSREDPRGGETQYF
.,.,TRBJ2-3,TRBV7-8,TGTGCCAGCAGCTTAGTAATGGCTAGCAGGTACCCAGATACGCAGTATTTT,CASSLVMASRYPDTQYF
.,.,TRBJ2-1,TRBV18,TGTGCCAGCTCACCACTTACGGTAGGGTCCTACAATGAGCAGTTCTTC,CASSPLTVGSYNEQFF
.,.,TRBJ2-3,TRBV12-3/TRBV12-4,TGTGCCAGCAGTTCCCCGTGGCAGAGCACAGATACGCAGTATTTT,CASSSPWQSTDTQYF